This T cell receptor beta chain was observed in a study of blood T cell repertoires in COVID-19. Germline assignment: CDR1 KGHSH and CDR2 LQKENI. The V and J ends lost 4 bases and 3 bases respectively, with 21 bases between them. This CDR3 is 17 amino acids long. Method: immunoSEQ multiplex PCR; TCRdb's copy keeps in-frame clones and lacks some. The profile shows approximately 140,000 clones, around 90% of them singletons. The receptor was isolated from a woman between 55 and 75 years old with active or convalescent COVID-19. The sample taken for sequencing was peripheral blood. The chain combines TRBV18 with TRBJ1-2, with D possibly TRBD1 on 6 matching bases. The DNA for the CDR3 is TGTGCCAGCTCACTGATGTGGGACACCCAGGATGACTATGGCTACACCTTC. Encoded protein: CASSLMWDTQDDYGYTF.